This T cell receptor (beta chain) was retrieved from a study of technical replicates of blood from a handful of donors. Germline V gives CDR1 MNHEY, CDR2 SMNVEV (reference sequence). The CDR3 runs to 15 residues. V was shortened by 2 bases and J by 2 bases, with 12 bases between the two germline ends. Sequencing was performed with immunoSEQ multiplex PCR; in TCRdb, only in-frame clones are kept and a portion is missing. The table shows 55,000 to 65,000 clones, with more than 95% occurring only once. This clone was seen only once. Source material: T cells isolated from PBMCs. This TCR derives from a human donor in good health. The J gene is TRBJ1-2, the V gene TRBV27; tentative D call: TRBD1 (6 bases). For the CDR3, the DNA is TGTGCCAGCAGTTTACGCACAGGGAGAAACTATGGCTACACCTTC. Residues: CASSLRTGRNYGYTF.